Following are 25 T cell receptor beta chains from one sample sequenced in a study of cytomegalovirus exposure and HLA in healthy donors. The PCR was carried out with 60 Vbeta primers and 13 Jbeta primers. Clones were read by immunoSEQ multiplex PCR, and TCRdb kept only the in-frame ones, dropping some. The sample comprises 150,000 to 200,000 clones, approximately 73% of which are singletons, and 8% to 13% rests with the top ten. The sample comprised PBMCs. The receptors shown here come from a man aged 30-40 years in good health and CMV-seropositive.

The V and J genes are TRBV6-5 and TRBJ2-1; 7 bases fit TRBD1. The CDR3 is made up of 13 amino acids. The trim removed 3 bases at V and 7 bases at J, leaving 3 bases unmatched. CDR1 and CDR2 (germline): MNHEY, SVGAGI. CDR3 loop: CASSYNRGNEQFF. CDR3 coding DNA: TGTGCCAGCAGTTATAACAGGGGTAATGAGCAGTTCTTC.

The CDR3 DNA is TGTGCCAGCAGACCTCCTTACAGGGGGCGTAGTGGCTACACCTTC. Amino acids: CASRPPYRGRSGYTF. The rearrangement joins TRBV7-2 to TRBJ1-2, with TRBD1 matching 9 bases. The CDR3 length is 15 residues. V lost 6 bases, J lost 7 bases, and 12 bases stayed unmatched. Per germline, CDR1 SGHTA and CDR2 FQGNSA.

The chain couples TRBV6-5 to TRBJ2-1; no firm D call. V shed 2 bases and J shed 0 bases, with 8 bases lying between them. The CDR3 extends over 15 amino acids. Germline CDR1 is MNHEY and CDR2 is SVGAGI. The CDR3 reads CASSYVADSYNEQFF. CDR3 coding DNA: TGTGCCAGCAGTTACGTGGCAGACTCCTACAATGAGCAGTTCTTC.

As DNA, the CDR3 is TGTGCCAGCAGAAGGAGCTCCTACAATGAGCAGTTCTTC. As protein: CASRRSSYNEQFF. The chain uses TRBV25-1 and TRBJ2-1; no definite D call. Trimming left V 6 bases short and J 0 bases short, with 6 bases between. Germline assignment: CDR1 MGHDK and CDR2 SYGVNS. This CDR3 region has 13 residues. Supplemented by reference TRBV25-1 and TRBJ2-1, the full variable domain reads EADIYQTPRYLVIGTGKKITLECSQTMGHDKMYWYQQDPGMELHLIHYSYGVNSTEKGDLSSESTVSRIRTEHFPLTLESARPSHTSQYLCASRRSSYNEQFFGPGTRLTVL.

The chain is built from TRBV4-1 and TRBJ1-4; D gene ambiguous. CDR1 and CDR2 from the germline V gene are MGHRA and YSYEKL. CDR3 length: 18 residues. The ends were cut back, 0 bases at V and 0 bases at J, with 14 bases in the middle. CDR3 nucleotide sequence: TGCGCCAGCAGCCAAGATTTTCGGGAGGTTGCAACTAATGAAAAACTGTTTTTT. Its translation is CASSQDFREVATNEKLFF.

The CDR3 is CASSETSVPWVYEQYF. The CDR3, as DNA: TGTGCCAGCAGTGAGACTAGCGTCCCGTGGGTGTACGAGCAGTACTTC. The chain couples TRBV6-1 to TRBJ2-7, with TRBD2 identical over 8 bases. V lost 3 bases and J lost 4; bases outside the gene matches: 11. Per the germline V gene, CDR1 is MNHNS and CDR2 is SASEGT. The CDR3 consists of 16 residues.

The gene calls are TRBV7-2 and TRBJ2-1; D call uncertain. The CDR3 is made up of 12 amino acids. Trimming pared 4 bases from V and 4 bases from J, leaving 5 bases between. Per germline, CDR1 SGHTA and CDR2 FQGNSA. CDR3 nucleotide sequence: TGTGCCAGCAGCTCCGAGTACAATGAGCAGTTCTTC. Residues: CASSSEYNEQFF.

This chain joins TRBV6-5 and TRBJ2-7, with 10 bases that match TRBD1. Trimming at V came to 2 bases and at J to 3 bases, leaving 4 bases not matched to a gene. Germline CDR1 is MNHEY and CDR2 is SVGAGI. The CDR3 runs 15 residues. CDR3 in DNA: TGTGCCAGCAGTTACCGGACAGGGGGACACTACGAGCAGTACTTC. Its translation: CASSYRTGGHYEQYF.

The chain has TRBV18 and TRBJ1-4; TRBD1 matches 10 bases. J lost 5 bases, V lost 3 bases, and 9 bases had no gene match. Germline CDR1 is KGHSH and CDR2 is LQKENI. The CDR3 is 17 residues long. The CDR3 loop reads CASSPQSPGQGNEKLFF. The CDR3 DNA reads TGTGCCAGCTCACCCCAATCCCCGGGACAGGGGAATGAAAAACTGTTTTTT. Together with reference TRBV18 and TRBJ1-4, the CDR3 gives the full variable domain: NAGVMQNPRHLVRRRGQEARLRCSPMKGHSHVYWYRQLPEEGLKFMVYLQKENIIDESGMPKERFSAEFPKEGPSILRIQQVVRGDSAAYFCASSPQSPGQGNEKLFFGSGTQLSVL.

CDR3 sequence: CASSRWLAGGSHEQYF. CDR3 DNA: TGTGCCAGCAGCCGATGGCTAGCGGGGGGGTCCCACGAGCAGTACTTC. The chain is built from TRBV27 and TRBJ2-7; 12 nucleotides agree with TRBD2. The CDR3 is 16 amino acids. V lost 6 bases, J lost 5 bases, and 11 bases stayed unmatched. Germline V gene lookup returns CDR1 MNHEY and CDR2 SMNVEV (reference sequence).

This chain links TRBV5-1 with TRBJ2-3, with 8 bases that match TRBD2. The CDR3 has 16 amino acids. The V gene's germline CDR1 is SGHRS and CDR2 YFSETQ. J lost 2 bases, V lost 0 bases, and 5 bases had no gene match. CDR3 sequence: CASSLGTSGHTDTQYF. The CDR3 coding sequence is TGCGCCAGCAGCTTGGGAACTAGCGGTCACACAGATACGCAGTATTTT. The variable domain in full, with the rest retrieved from reference TRBV5-1 and TRBJ2-3, is KAGVTQTPRYLIKTRGQQVTLSCSPISGHRSVSWYQQTPGQGLQFLFEYFSETQRNKGNFPGRFSGRQFSNSRSEMNVSTLELGDSALYLCASSLGTSGHTDTQYFGPGTRLTVL.

This chain uses TRBV4-1 with TRBJ1-5; 7 bases are shared with TRBD1. The V gene end was trimmed by 3 bases and the J gene end by 2 bases; junction bases not matched to a gene: 7. The CDR3 is 16 residues long. In germline, CDR1 is MGHRA, CDR2 YSYEKL. The CDR3 sequence: CASSQHSGTGNQPQHF. CDR3 DNA: TGCGCCAGCAGCCAGCACTCCGGGACAGGCAATCAGCCCCAGCATTTT.

The chain joins TRBV28 to TRBJ2-1, with a weak D call TRBD1 (6 bases). Trimming took off 6 bases at V and 2 bases at J, with 14 bases between the two ends. The V gene's germline CDR1 is MDHEN and CDR2 SYDVKM. The CDR3 is 15 residues long. The CDR3 sequence: CASSPDSQAYNEQFF. The CDR3 nucleotides read TGTGCCAGCAGCCCGGACAGCCAGGCCTACAATGAGCAGTTCTTC.

This clone came up a few times. The chain combines TRBV7-8 with TRBJ1-2; D perhaps matches TRBD1 (6 bases). Germline values: CDR1 SGHVS, CDR2 FQNEAQ. This CDR3 is 15 amino acids long. V lost 5 bases, J lost 4 bases, and 17 bases lay in between. The CDR3 nucleotides are TGTGCCAGCAGCCACAGGGACCCATCAGTCTATGGCTACACCTTC. Translating it yields CASSHRDPSVYGYTF.

J is TRBJ2-1 and V is TRBV27, with a possible D match to TRBD2 (6 bases). The CDR3 has 14 residues. The germline CDR1 and CDR2 sequences are MNHEY and SMNVEV (reference sequence). Between the trimmed V and J ends, which lost 5 bases and 5 bases, there was a span of 13 bases. The CDR3 bases are TGTGCCAGCAGTCCCCGGGGGTCAAACAATGAGCAGTTCTTC. Amino acids: CASSPRGSNNEQFF.

The V call is TRBV18, the J call TRBJ1-5, with 7 bases matching TRBD1. The CDR3 totals 14 residues. V lost 8 bases to trimming and J lost 0 bases; unmatched junction nucleotides: 4. Germline lookup yields CDR1 KGHSH and CDR2 LQKENI. CDR3: CASGGTASNQPQHF. CDR3 bases: TGTGCCAGCGGAGGGACAGCTAGCAATCAGCCCCAGCATTTT.

The chain links TRBV7-3 to TRBJ1-5; tentative D call: TRBD1 (5 bases). CDR3 length equals 14 residues. Trimming removed 5 bases from V and 1 base from J, with 9 bases in between. CDR1 is SGHTA, CDR2 FQGTGA, per germline. The CDR3: CASSEQVSNQPQHF. The CDR3 DNA reads as TGTGCCAGCAGCGAACAGGTCAGCAATCAGCCCCAGCATTTT.

V gene TRBV4-1 combines with J gene TRBJ1-3; 7 nucleotides match TRBD1. This CDR3 has 14 amino acids. Per germline, CDR1 MGHRA and CDR2 YSYEKL. The V gene end was trimmed by 1 base and the J gene end by 8 bases; junction bases not matched to a gene: 5. The CDR3 bases are TGCGCCAGCAGCCAAGTAGGGGGCGCGGACACCATATATTTT. It is translated as CASSQVGGADTIYF.

The chain joins TRBV10-1 to TRBJ1-6, with TRBD1 as a possible D gene (6 bases). This CDR3 is 14 amino acids long. Trimming took 3 bases from V and 10 from J, leaving 13 bases between them. The germline V gene has CDR1 WNHNN and CDR2 SYGVQD (reference sequence). CDR3 amino acids: CASSEGGLGSPLHF. The CDR3 coding sequence is TGCGCCAGCAGTGAAGGGGGTCTTGGGTCACCCCTCCACTTT.

For the CDR3, the DNA is TGTGCCAGCAGCTTAGGTCCCGTCCCCAATGAGCAGTTCTTC. Translating it yields CASSLGPVPNEQFF. The chain combines TRBV7-8 with TRBJ2-1; D remains unclear. This CDR3 is 14 amino acids long. CDR1 and CDR2 from the germline V gene are SGHVS and FQNEAQ. Trimming stripped 1 base from V and 6 bases from J, with 10 bases between.

V gene TRBV5-8 combines with J gene TRBJ1-1; D might be TRBD1 (6 bases). This CDR3 comprises 15 residues. Germline CDR1 is SGHTS and CDR2 is YDEGEE. V lost 3 bases to trimming and J lost 1 base, with 13 bases between them. CDR3: CASSSPTGSNTEAFF. CDR3 sequence (DNA): TGTGCCAGCAGCTCACCGACAGGATCGAACACTGAAGCTTTCTTT.

V and J are TRBV19 and TRBJ1-4; TRBD1 aligns across 12 bases. V shed 0 bases and J 4 bases; nucleotides not matched to a gene: 6. CDR1 and CDR2 (germline): LNHDA, SQIVND (reference sequence). This CDR3 contains 18 residues. The CDR3 region is CASSIDRDRGLINEKLFF. Written as DNA, the CDR3 is TGTGCCAGTAGTATAGACCGGGACAGGGGGCTAATTAATGAAAAACTGTTTTTT. The full variable domain, with the rest looked up from reference TRBV19 and TRBJ1-4, is DGGITQSPKYLFRKEGQNVTLSCEQNLNHDAMYWYRQDPGQGLRLIYYSQIVNDFQKGDIAEGYSVSREKKESFPLTVTSAQKNPTAFYLCASSIDRDRGLINEKLFFGSGTQLSVL.

This clone was observed a few times. The chain employs TRBV18 and TRBJ2-7; 7 bases are a match to TRBD1. Germline CDR1 and CDR2: KGHSH and LQKENI. CDR3 length: 15 residues. Germline trimming cut 5 bases from V and 7 bases from J; bases unmatched to any gene: 14. CDR3 DNA sequence: TGTGCCAGCTCAGCATATACTACAGGGGACGATGAGCAGTACTTC. As protein: CASSAYTTGDDEQYF.

The genes are TRBV5-1 and TRBJ2-3; TRBD2 agrees at 9 bases. CDR1 is SGHRS, CDR2 YFSETQ, per germline. The junction had 7 bases not matched to a gene; V was cut back by 0 bases and J by 2 bases. The CDR3 length is 17 residues. CDR3 region: CASSLEAGGPNTDTQYF. CDR3 coding DNA: TGCGCCAGCAGCTTGGAGGCGGGAGGGCCAAACACAGATACGCAGTATTTT.

This clone was counted only a few times. The chain uses TRBV30 and TRBJ2-5; TRBD1 matches at 10 bases. The J call may be incorrect, as the DNA end agrees better with TRBJ2-7. CDR3 length: 14 amino acids. Germline CDR1 and CDR2: GTSNPN and SVGIG (reference sequence). The CDR3, as DNA: TGTGCCTGGAGTGCCGGGACAGGGGCCTACGAGCAGTACTTC. Protein: CAWSAGTGAYEQYF.